Sequencing of this TCR beta chain was carried out in a study of cytomegalovirus exposure and HLA in healthy donors. Study-wide context: The approximately 120 validation repertoires were reported in a later analysis to have been generated on the same platform as the roughly 670 first-cohort repertoires. Study-level results: Specificity for CMV antigens was confirmed in vitro for three of the CMV-associated chains. That first-cohort TCR clusters tended to co-occur in the 90 to 150 validation repertoires was found in a later analysis. Reported results showed that the classifier diagnosed cytomegalovirus status with high specificity and sensitivity.

Generated by immunoSEQ multiplex PCR, the TCRdb table keeps only in-frame clones and is missing some. This table holds roughly 300,000 clones, roughly 89% found once. As concerns this clone: The antigen is unknown.

This CDR3 spans 14 amino acids. V shed 6 bases and J shed 4 bases, with 15 bases lying between them. Germline-derived CDR1 and CDR2 are MDHEN and SYDVKM. The chain recombines TRBV28 with TRBJ1-2; D is possibly TRBD1 (5 bases). Source material: PBMCs. The source is a woman younger than 30 in good health and CMV-seronegative. CDR3 DNA: TGTGCCAGCAGCTCGATGACAGTGCTCTATGGCTACACCTTC. This gives the protein CASSSMTVLYGYTF.